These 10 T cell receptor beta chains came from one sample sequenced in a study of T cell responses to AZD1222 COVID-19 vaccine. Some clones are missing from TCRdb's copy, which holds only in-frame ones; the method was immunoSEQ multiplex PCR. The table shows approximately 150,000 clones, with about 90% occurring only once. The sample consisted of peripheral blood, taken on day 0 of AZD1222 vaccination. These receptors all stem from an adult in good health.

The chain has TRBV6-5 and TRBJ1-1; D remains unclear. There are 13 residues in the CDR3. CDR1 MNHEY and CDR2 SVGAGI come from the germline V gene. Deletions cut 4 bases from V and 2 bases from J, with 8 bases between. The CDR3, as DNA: TGTGCCAGCAGTTTCCGATTTAACACTGAAGCTTTCTTT. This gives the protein CASSFRFNTEAFF.

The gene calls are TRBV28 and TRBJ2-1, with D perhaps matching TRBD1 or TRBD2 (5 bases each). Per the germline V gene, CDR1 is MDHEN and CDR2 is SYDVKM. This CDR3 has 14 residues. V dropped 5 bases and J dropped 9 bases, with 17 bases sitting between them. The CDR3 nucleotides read TGTGCCAGCAGTCCACAAGGGACCAGAGGTGAGCAGTTCTTC. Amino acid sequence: CASSPQGTRGEQFF.

For the CDR3, the DNA is TGTGCCAGCAGTTACCAAGGGACAGGGGTTGAGGTGCAGTACTTC. It encodes CASSYQGTGVEVQYF. This chain links TRBV6-5 with TRBJ2-7; 10 bases match TRBD1. The CDR3 has 15 residues. The J segment lost 9 bases and the V segment lost 2 bases, leaving 10 bases of the junction unmatched. Germline assignment: CDR1 MNHEY and CDR2 SVGAGI.

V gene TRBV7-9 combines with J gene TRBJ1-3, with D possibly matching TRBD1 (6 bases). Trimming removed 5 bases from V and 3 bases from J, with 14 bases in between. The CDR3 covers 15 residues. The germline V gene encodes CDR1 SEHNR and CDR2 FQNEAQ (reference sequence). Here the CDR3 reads CASSVTGRGGNTIYF. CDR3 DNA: TGTGCCAGCAGCGTTACAGGGAGAGGTGGAAACACCATATATTTT.

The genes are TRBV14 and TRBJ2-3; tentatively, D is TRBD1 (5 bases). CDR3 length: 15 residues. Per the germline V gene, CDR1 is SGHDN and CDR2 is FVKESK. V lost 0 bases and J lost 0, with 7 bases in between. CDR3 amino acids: CASSQEAGSTDTQYF. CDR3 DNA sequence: TGTGCCAGCAGCCAAGAAGCAGGGAGCACAGATACGCAGTATTTT.

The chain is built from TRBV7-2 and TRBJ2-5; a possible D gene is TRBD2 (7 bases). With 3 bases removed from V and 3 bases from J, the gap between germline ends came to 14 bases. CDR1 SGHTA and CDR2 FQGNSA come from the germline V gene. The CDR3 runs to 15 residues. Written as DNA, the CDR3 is TGTGCCAGCAGCTTCGGGGGAGGGGGAAAAGAGACCCAGTACTTC. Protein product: CASSFGGGGKETQYF.

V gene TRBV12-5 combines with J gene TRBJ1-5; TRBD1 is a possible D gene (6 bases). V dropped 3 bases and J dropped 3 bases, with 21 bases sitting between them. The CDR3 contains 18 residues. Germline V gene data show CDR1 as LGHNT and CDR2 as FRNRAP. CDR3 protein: CASGFSYRDPISNQPQHF. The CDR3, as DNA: TGTGCTAGTGGTTTCTCCTACAGGGACCCGATATCCAATCAGCCCCAGCATTTT.

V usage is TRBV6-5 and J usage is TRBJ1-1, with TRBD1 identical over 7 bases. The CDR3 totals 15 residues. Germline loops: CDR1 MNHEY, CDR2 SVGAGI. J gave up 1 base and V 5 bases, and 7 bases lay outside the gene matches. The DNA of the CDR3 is TGTGCCAGCAGTCGACCGGGACAGCCGAACACTGAAGCTTTCTTT. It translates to CASSRPGQPNTEAFF.

This CDR3 reads CASSQEHRNYEQYF. In nucleotides, the CDR3 is TGCGCCAGCAGCCAAGAGCACAGAAACTACGAGCAGTACTTC. The chain recombines TRBV4-1 with TRBJ2-7, with D unresolved. The CDR3 loop spans 14 amino acids. The germline V gene encodes CDR1 MGHRA and CDR2 YSYEKL. V was cut by 0 bases and J by 3 bases, with 9 bases left in between.

CDR3 DNA: TGCGCCAGCAGCCAAGATCTAATCGACAGGGTGATGGCTTTCTTT. The encoded protein is CASSQDLIDRVMAFF. The chain uses TRBV4-1 and TRBJ1-1; 7 bases are shared with TRBD1. CDR1 and CDR2 (germline): MGHRA, YSYEKL. V shed 0 bases, J shed 11 bases, and the junction held 12 bases outside the gene matches. The CDR3 contains 15 residues.